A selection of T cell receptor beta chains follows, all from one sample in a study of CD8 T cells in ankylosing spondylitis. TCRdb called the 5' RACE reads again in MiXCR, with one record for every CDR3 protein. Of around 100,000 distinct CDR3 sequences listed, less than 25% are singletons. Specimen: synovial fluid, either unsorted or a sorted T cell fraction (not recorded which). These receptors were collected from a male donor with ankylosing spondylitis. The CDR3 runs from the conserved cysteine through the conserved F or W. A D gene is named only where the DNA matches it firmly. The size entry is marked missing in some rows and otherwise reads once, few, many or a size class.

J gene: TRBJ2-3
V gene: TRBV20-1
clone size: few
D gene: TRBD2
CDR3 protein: CSALTRLAGVSRTDTQYF
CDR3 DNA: TGCAGTGCTCTGACCCGACTAGCGGGAGTTTCCCGCACAGATACGCAGTATTTT

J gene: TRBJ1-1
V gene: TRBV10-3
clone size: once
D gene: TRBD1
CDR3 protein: CAITGGAETEAFF
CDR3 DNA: TGTGCCATAACAGGGGGCGCGGAGACTGAAGCTTTCTTT

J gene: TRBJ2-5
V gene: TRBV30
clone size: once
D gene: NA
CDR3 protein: CAWSVSTGPYQETQYF
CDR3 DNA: TGTGCCTGGAGTGTTTCGACGGGGCCCTATCAAGAGACCCAGTACTTC

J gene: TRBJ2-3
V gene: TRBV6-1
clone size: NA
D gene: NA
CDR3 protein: CASSQGGSTDTQYF
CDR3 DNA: TGTGCCAGCAGTCAGGGGGGGAGCACAGATACGCAGTATTTT

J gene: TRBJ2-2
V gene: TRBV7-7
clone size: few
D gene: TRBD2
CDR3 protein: CASSRLAGELGTGELFF
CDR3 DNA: TGTGCCAGCAGCAGACTAGCGGGAGAATTGGGAACCGGGGAGCTGTTTTTT

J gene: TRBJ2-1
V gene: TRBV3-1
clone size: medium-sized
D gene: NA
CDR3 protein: CASSPDLYSSYNEQFF
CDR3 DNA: TGTGCCAGCAGCCCGGACTTGTATTCCTCCTACAATGAGCAGTTCTTC

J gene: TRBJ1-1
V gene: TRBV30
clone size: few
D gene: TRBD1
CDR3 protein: CAWSKGDRDNTEAFF
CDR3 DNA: TGTGCCTGGAGTAAGGGGGACAGGGACAACACTGAAGCTTTCTTT

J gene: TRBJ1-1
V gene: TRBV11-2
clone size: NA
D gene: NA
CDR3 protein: CASSPRPRGTEAFF
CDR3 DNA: TGTGCCAGCAGCCCCAGACCCAGGGGCACTGAAGCTTTCTTT

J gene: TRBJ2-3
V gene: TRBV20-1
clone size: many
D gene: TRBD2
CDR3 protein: CSARASGSDTQYF
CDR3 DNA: TGCAGTGCTAGGGCTAGCGGGAGTGATACGCAGTATTTT

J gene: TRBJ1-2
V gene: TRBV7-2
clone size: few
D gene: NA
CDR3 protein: CASSTSGGGNYGYTF
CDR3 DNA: TGTGCCAGCAGCACCAGTGGGGGAGGAAACTATGGCTACACCTTC

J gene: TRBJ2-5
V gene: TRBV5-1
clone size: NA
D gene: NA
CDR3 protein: CASSRLDGETQYF
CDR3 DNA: TGCGCCAGCAGCCGACTAGACGGAGAGACCCAGTACTTC

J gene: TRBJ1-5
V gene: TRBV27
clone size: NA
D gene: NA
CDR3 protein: CASSRFNVGNQPQHF
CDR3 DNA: TGTGCCAGCAGTCGGTTCAATGTGGGCAATCAGCCCCAGCATTTT

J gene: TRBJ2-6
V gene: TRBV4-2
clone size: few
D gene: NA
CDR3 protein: CASSQVVRASSGANVLTF
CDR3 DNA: TGTGCCAGCAGCCAAGTAGTCAGGGCCAGCTCTGGGGCCAACGTCCTGACTTTC

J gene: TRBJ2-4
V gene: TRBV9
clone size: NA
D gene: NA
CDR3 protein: CASSVDTFSAKNIQYF
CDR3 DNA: TGTGCCAGCAGCGTGGACACCTTTTCGGCCAAAAACATTCAGTACTTC

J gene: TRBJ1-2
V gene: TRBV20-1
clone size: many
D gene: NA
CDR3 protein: CSARGGAGRGYTF
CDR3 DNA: TGCAGTGCTAGAGGAGGGGCCGGACGCGGCTACACCTTC

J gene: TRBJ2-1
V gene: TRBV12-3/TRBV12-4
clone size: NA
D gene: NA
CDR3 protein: CASGRGSSYNEQFF
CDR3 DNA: TGTGCCAGCGGAAGGGGGAGCTCCTACAATGAGCAGTTCTTC

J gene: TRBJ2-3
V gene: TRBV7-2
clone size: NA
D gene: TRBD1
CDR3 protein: CASNRDSSTDTQYF
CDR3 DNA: TGTGCCAGCAACCGGGACAGTAGCACAGATACGCAGTATTTT

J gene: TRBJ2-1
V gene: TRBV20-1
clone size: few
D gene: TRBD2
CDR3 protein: CSASVLAGGHEQFF
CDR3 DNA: TGCAGTGCGAGTGTCCTAGCGGGAGGGCATGAGCAGTTCTTC

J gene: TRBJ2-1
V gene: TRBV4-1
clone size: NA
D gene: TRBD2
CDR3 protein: CASSRAGLVYSYNEQFF
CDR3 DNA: TGCGCCAGCAGCCGAGCGGGACTAGTTTACTCCTACAATGAGCAGTTCTTC

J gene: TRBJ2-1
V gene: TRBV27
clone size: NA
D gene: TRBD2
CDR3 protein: CASSSLGLAGSYNEQFF
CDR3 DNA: TGTGCCAGCAGTTCTCTAGGACTAGCGGGGTCCTACAATGAGCAGTTCTTC

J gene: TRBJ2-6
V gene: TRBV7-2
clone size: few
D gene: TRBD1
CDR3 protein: CAFQTGKYNGANVLTF
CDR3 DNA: TGTGCCTTTCAGACAGGGAAATATAATGGGGCCAACGTCCTGACTTTC

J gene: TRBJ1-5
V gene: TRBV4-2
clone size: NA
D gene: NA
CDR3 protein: CASSQEIEQGPQHF
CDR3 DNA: TGTGCCAGCAGCCAAGAAATAGAGCAGGGTCCCCAGCATTTT

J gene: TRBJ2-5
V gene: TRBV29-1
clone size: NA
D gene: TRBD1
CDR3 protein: CSVGDSPQETQYF
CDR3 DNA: TGCAGCGTTGGGGACAGCCCCCAAGAGACCCAGTACTTC

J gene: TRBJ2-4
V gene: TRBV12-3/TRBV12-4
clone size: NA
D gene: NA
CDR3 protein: CASSPTGRSAKNIQYF
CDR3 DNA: TGTGCCAGCAGTCCCACAGGGAGGTCGGCCAAAAACATTCAGTACTTC

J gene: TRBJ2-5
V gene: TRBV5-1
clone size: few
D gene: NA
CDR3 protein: CASSRQAEAETQYF
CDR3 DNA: TGCGCCAGCAGCCGACAGGCAGAAGCAGAGACCCAGTACTTC

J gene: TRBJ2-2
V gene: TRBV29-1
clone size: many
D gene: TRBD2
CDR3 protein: CSVGAGGYTGELFF
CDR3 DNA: TGCAGCGTTGGAGCGGGAGGTTACACCGGGGAGCTGTTTTTT

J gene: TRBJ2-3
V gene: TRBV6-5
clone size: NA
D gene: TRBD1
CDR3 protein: CASSFSDRDHTDTQYF
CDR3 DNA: TGTGCCAGCAGTTTCTCCGACAGGGATCACACAGATACGCAGTATTTT